This T cell receptor (beta chain) is from a study of a mutant IDH1 vaccine in newly diagnosed glioma. For the study at large: Of treated patients, around 60% were men and roughly 40% women, averaging roughly 42 years. The earlier regimen, radiotherapy, temozolomide, or both, was most often both.

CDR1 is SGHKS, CDR2 YYEKEE, per germline (reference sequence). There are 18 residues in the CDR3. With V trimmed by 1 base and J by 3 bases, 13 bases remained unmatched. Method: immunoSEQ multiplex PCR; TCRdb's copy keeps in-frame clones and lacks some. The table includes 35,000 to 40,000 clones, roughly 92% detected once. Stated time point: baseline, week 1 (first vaccination visit). Treatment denoted: pre-vaccination baseline after standard-of-care therapy. Astrocytomas that were new, WHO grade 3 or 4, IDH1-mutant and ATRX-lost were present in the donors. The sequences come from PBMCs, collected from a glioma patient treated with radiotherapy, temozolomide or both. The chain employs TRBV5-5 and TRBJ1-1, with 9 positions matching TRBD1. This clonotype was obtained from a man aged 18-30 years with glioma. The CDR3: CASSLLSPRTGGYTEAFF. DNA for the CDR3: TGTGCCAGCAGCTTGTTATCCCCGCGAACAGGGGGCTACACTGAAGCTTTCTTT.